This is a list of T cell receptor beta chains from one sample in a study of T cells after yellow fever vaccination. TCRdb ran MiXCR on the 5' RACE reads and lists one entry per CDR3 protein. The sample shows 25,000 to 40,000 distinct CDR3 sequences, about 6.6% of them seen only once. The specimen was PBMCs, either bulk or a sorted T-cell subset (CD4+, CD8+, memory, or dextramer-sorted; not recorded which), collected on the day of the first yellow fever vaccination. The receptors stem from a man younger than 35 who received the YFV17D yellow fever vaccine. Both conserved end residues are part of each CDR3. A D gene is named only where the DNA matches it firmly. Clone size, where shown, is once, few, many, or a class for clones that have expanded.

CDR3 length: 12; clone size: few; D gene: TRBD1; J gene: TRBJ1-4; V gene: TRBV29-1; CDR3 DNA: TGCAGCGCGACAGGGGGAGGCGAAAAACTGTTTTTT; CDR3 protein: CSATGGGEKLFF
CDR3 length: 15; clone size: many; D gene: -; J gene: TRBJ2-2; V gene: TRBV7-2; CDR3 DNA: TGTGCCAGCAGCCTGCTATCCGGGGGCACCGGGGAGCTGTTTTTT; CDR3 protein: CASSLLSGGTGELFF
CDR3 length: 14; clone size: many; D gene: -; J gene: TRBJ2-5; V gene: TRBV12-3/TRBV12-4; CDR3 DNA: TGTGCCAGCAGTTCCTTGAACAGACAAGAGACCCAGTACTTC; CDR3 protein: CASSSLNRQETQYF
CDR3 length: 14; clone size: few; D gene: -; J gene: TRBJ1-1; V gene: TRBV6-5; CDR3 DNA: TGTGCCAGCAGAGCACCGGGACCCTTCACTGAAGCTTTCTTT; CDR3 protein: CASRAPGPFTEAFF
CDR3 length: 15; clone size: many; D gene: TRBD1; J gene: TRBJ2-3; V gene: TRBV29-1; CDR3 DNA: TGCAGCGTTGATGCGGACAGGGGAAGTGAAGATACGCAGTATTTT; CDR3 protein: CSVDADRGSEDTQYF
CDR3 length: 13; clone size: many; D gene: -; J gene: TRBJ2-2; V gene: TRBV20-1; CDR3 DNA: TGCAGTGCTGCAAGCGGCCGCACCGGGGAGCTGTTTTTT; CDR3 protein: CSAASGRTGELFF
CDR3 length: 15; clone size: many; D gene: -; J gene: TRBJ2-3; V gene: TRBV6-1; CDR3 DNA: TGTGCCAGCAGTGATACCGGCAGCTTGAGGAATACGCAGTATTTT; CDR3 protein: CASSDTGSLRNTQYF
CDR3 length: 11; clone size: many; D gene: -; J gene: TRBJ1-2; V gene: TRBV20-1; CDR3 DNA: TGCAGTGCGACCGACAACTATGGCTACACCTTC; CDR3 protein: CSATDNYGYTF
CDR3 length: 19; clone size: many; D gene: -; J gene: TRBJ1-4; V gene: TRBV4-3; CDR3 DNA: TGCGCCAGCAGCCAAGTGGGGGGGGCGGGGGCGACCATCAATGAAAAACTGTTTTTT; CDR3 protein: CASSQVGGAGATINEKLFF
CDR3 length: 12; clone size: few; D gene: -; J gene: TRBJ1-1; V gene: TRBV7-3; CDR3 DNA: TGTGCCAGCAGCTCCCTAGACGGTGAAGCTTTCTTT; CDR3 protein: CASSSLDGEAFF
CDR3 length: 13; clone size: many; D gene: -; J gene: TRBJ2-3; V gene: TRBV29-1; CDR3 DNA: TGCAGCGTTGGGGGTTATGGGACAGATACGCAGTATTTT; CDR3 protein: CSVGGYGTDTQYF
CDR3 length: 13; clone size: many; D gene: TRBD1; J gene: TRBJ1-4; V gene: TRBV5-1; CDR3 DNA: TGCGCCAGCCGACAGGGCATTAATGAAAAACTGTTTTTT; CDR3 protein: CASRQGINEKLFF
CDR3 length: 13; clone size: many; D gene: -; J gene: TRBJ2-5; V gene: TRBV11-3; CDR3 DNA: TGTGCCAGCAGCTTAGGCGGGGACTCGACCCAGTACTTC; CDR3 protein: CASSLGGDSTQYF
CDR3 length: 13; clone size: many; D gene: -; J gene: TRBJ2-5; V gene: TRBV5-1; CDR3 DNA: TGCGCCAGCAGTGAAATTGGAGGGGAGACCCAGTACTTC; CDR3 protein: CASSEIGGETQYF
CDR3 length: 15; clone size: many; D gene: TRBD1; J gene: TRBJ2-5; V gene: TRBV7-7; CDR3 DNA: TGTGCCAGCAGCTTAGGGACAGGGGGCCAAGAGACCCAGTACTTC; CDR3 protein: CASSLGTGGQETQYF
CDR3 length: 14; clone size: medium-sized; D gene: -; J gene: TRBJ2-5; V gene: TRBV12-3/TRBV12-4; CDR3 DNA: TGTGCCAGCAGTCCCACCTGGACAAAAGAGACCCAGTACTTC; CDR3 protein: CASSPTWTKETQYF
CDR3 length: 12; clone size: -; D gene: -; J gene: TRBJ2-7; V gene: TRBV2; CDR3 DNA: TGTGCCAGCAGTGCCGGCGCCTACGAGCAGTACTTC; CDR3 protein: CASSAGAYEQYF
CDR3 length: 12; clone size: few; D gene: -; J gene: TRBJ1-2; V gene: TRBV20-1; CDR3 DNA: TGCAGTGCTGCCAGTCCCACTGGCGGCTACACCTTC; CDR3 protein: CSAASPTGGYTF
CDR3 length: 18; clone size: -; D gene: TRBD2; J gene: TRBJ2-5; V gene: TRBV18; CDR3 DNA: TGTGCCACGCAACAAAGACTAGCGGGGGCGCCAGGCCAAGAGACCCAGTACTTC; CDR3 protein: CATQQRLAGAPGQETQYF
CDR3 length: 13; clone size: many; D gene: -; J gene: TRBJ2-3; V gene: TRBV6-4; CDR3 DNA: TGTGCCAGCGGGACGGGGGGCCCAGATACGCAGTATTTT; CDR3 protein: CASGTGGPDTQYF
CDR3 length: 15; clone size: many; D gene: TRBD2; J gene: TRBJ2-5; V gene: TRBV5-6; CDR3 DNA: TGTGCCAGCAGGTCAACTAGCGGGGGCTGGGGGACCCAGTACTTC; CDR3 protein: CASRSTSGGWGTQYF
CDR3 length: 15; clone size: many; D gene: -; J gene: TRBJ2-4; V gene: TRBV18; CDR3 DNA: TGTGCCAGCTCCACAGGGAGTTCAGCCAAAAACATTCAGTACTTC; CDR3 protein: CASSTGSSAKNIQYF
CDR3 length: 15; clone size: many; D gene: -; J gene: TRBJ2-5; V gene: TRBV11-1; CDR3 DNA: TGTGCCAGCAGCGGAAACACAGGGAGGCAAGAGACCCAGTACTTC; CDR3 protein: CASSGNTGRQETQYF
CDR3 length: 14; clone size: many; D gene: -; J gene: TRBJ1-5; V gene: TRBV7-2; CDR3 DNA: TGTGCCAGCAGCCAGAGAACAAGCAATCAGCCCCAGCATTTT; CDR3 protein: CASSQRTSNQPQHF
CDR3 length: 13; clone size: many; D gene: -; J gene: TRBJ1-2; V gene: TRBV3-1; CDR3 DNA: TGTGCCAGCAGCCAAGATTTTAGGGCAACCTACACCTTC; CDR3 protein: CASSQDFRATYTF
CDR3 length: 16; clone size: many; D gene: TRBD2; J gene: TRBJ2-5; V gene: TRBV9; CDR3 DNA: TGTGCCAGCAGCCCCCCTGATGAGCGGGGGCAAGAGACCCAGTACTTC; CDR3 protein: CASSPPDERGQETQYF
CDR3 length: 16; clone size: many; D gene: -; J gene: TRBJ2-7; V gene: TRBV7-2; CDR3 DNA: TGTGCCAGCAGCATCTATGCGGGACAGTGGGACTACGAGCAGTACTTC; CDR3 protein: CASSIYAGQWDYEQYF
CDR3 length: 13; clone size: few; D gene: -; J gene: TRBJ1-5; V gene: TRBV12-3/TRBV12-4; CDR3 DNA: TGTGCCAGCAGTTTAGACATCAATCAGCCCCAGCATTTT; CDR3 protein: CASSLDINQPQHF
CDR3 length: 13; clone size: many; D gene: -; J gene: TRBJ1-1; V gene: TRBV3-1; CDR3 DNA: TGTGCCAGCGGCAGGGCTTTGAACACTGAAGCTTTCTTT; CDR3 protein: CASGRALNTEAFF
CDR3 length: 15; clone size: many; D gene: TRBD2; J gene: TRBJ2-1; V gene: TRBV5-1; CDR3 DNA: TGCGCCAGCGAAGCCGGGAGGGGACTTTGGAATGAGCAGTTCTTC; CDR3 protein: CASEAGRGLWNEQFF
CDR3 length: 11; clone size: many; D gene: -; J gene: TRBJ2-3; V gene: TRBV29-1; CDR3 DNA: TGCAGCGTTGCCCCCGGGGGGCGTCAGTATTTT; CDR3 protein: CSVAPGGRQYF
CDR3 length: 17; clone size: -; D gene: -; J gene: TRBJ1-4; V gene: TRBV5-6; CDR3 DNA: TGTGCCAGCAGCTTGTGGGGGGCCGACGGAGCTAATGAAAAACTGTTTTTT; CDR3 protein: CASSLWGADGANEKLFF
CDR3 length: 17; clone size: many; D gene: -; J gene: TRBJ2-2; V gene: TRBV19; CDR3 DNA: TGTGCCAGTAGTATACCGACAGCTGACCCGAACACCGGGGAGCTGTTTTTT; CDR3 protein: CASSIPTADPNTGELFF
CDR3 length: 13; clone size: many; D gene: -; J gene: TRBJ1-5; V gene: TRBV7-9; CDR3 DNA: TGTGCCAGCAGCTCGGGGTGGGAGTTGGCCCAGCATTTT; CDR3 protein: CASSSGWELAQHF
CDR3 length: 13; clone size: many; D gene: -; J gene: TRBJ2-1; V gene: TRBV25-1; CDR3 DNA: TGTGCCAGCAGTGAATCAAAACCCAATGAGCAGTTCTTC; CDR3 protein: CASSESKPNEQFF
CDR3 length: 14; clone size: many; D gene: TRBD2; J gene: TRBJ2-1; V gene: TRBV6-1; CDR3 DNA: TGTGCCAGCACACTAGCGGGGGGTATTAATGAGCAGTTCTTC; CDR3 protein: CASTLAGGINEQFF
CDR3 length: 15; clone size: few; D gene: -; J gene: TRBJ2-3; V gene: TRBV5-4; CDR3 DNA: TGTGCCAGCAGCTTGGGCGGTTCCCCCCCAGATACGCAGTATTTT; CDR3 protein: CASSLGGSPPDTQYF
CDR3 length: 13; clone size: many; D gene: -; J gene: TRBJ2-3; V gene: TRBV2; CDR3 DNA: TGTGCCAGCACCAGACTTTACACAGATACGCAGTATTTT; CDR3 protein: CASTRLYTDTQYF
CDR3 length: 15; clone size: many; D gene: TRBD1; J gene: TRBJ1-6; V gene: TRBV7-2; CDR3 DNA: TGTGCCAGCAGCCCGACGACAGGGGCGCCTTCACCCCTCCACTTT; CDR3 protein: CASSPTTGAPSPLHF
CDR3 length: 13; clone size: many; D gene: -; J gene: TRBJ2-5; V gene: TRBV5-4; CDR3 DNA: TGTGCCAGCAGCTTGGTGGAACAAGAGACCCAGTACTTC; CDR3 protein: CASSLVEQETQYF
CDR3 length: 15; clone size: many; D gene: -; J gene: TRBJ2-6; V gene: TRBV7-3; CDR3 DNA: TGTGCCAGCAGCTCGGGTCTCTCTGGGGCCAACGTCCTGACTTTC; CDR3 protein: CASSSGLSGANVLTF
CDR3 length: 13; clone size: many; D gene: TRBD2; J gene: TRBJ2-1; V gene: TRBV6-4; CDR3 DNA: TGTGCCAGCTCCGGGACTAGCCACAATGAGCAGTTCTTC; CDR3 protein: CASSGTSHNEQFF
CDR3 length: 12; clone size: few; D gene: -; J gene: TRBJ2-1; V gene: TRBV5-1; CDR3 DNA: TGCGCCAGCAGGAGGGGGGCCGGGGAGCAGTTCTTC; CDR3 protein: CASRRGAGEQFF
CDR3 length: 15; clone size: many; D gene: TRBD1; J gene: TRBJ2-1; V gene: TRBV9; CDR3 DNA: TGTGCCAGCAGCGCGCAGGGGGAAGCGCTCTTTGAGCAGTTCTTC; CDR3 protein: CASSAQGEALFEQFF
CDR3 length: 16; clone size: many; D gene: -; J gene: TRBJ2-5; V gene: TRBV13; CDR3 DNA: TGTGCCAGCAAGCGGACCGGGGAACCCTTTCAAGAGACCCAGTACTTC; CDR3 protein: CASKRTGEPFQETQYF
CDR3 length: 14; clone size: few; D gene: -; J gene: TRBJ1-2; V gene: TRBV18; CDR3 DNA: TGTGCCAGCTCACCCCCAGAGGGGCGATATGGCTACACCTTC; CDR3 protein: CASSPPEGRYGYTF
CDR3 length: 16; clone size: many; D gene: -; J gene: TRBJ2-7; V gene: TRBV3-1; CDR3 DNA: TGTGCCAGCAGCCAAGACCCCAGGGGACGGTTCTACGAGCAGTACTTC; CDR3 protein: CASSQDPRGRFYEQYF
CDR3 length: 16; clone size: many; D gene: TRBD1; J gene: TRBJ2-3; V gene: TRBV6-5; CDR3 DNA: TGTGCCAGCAGGGACTCAGGGGGCTCGGACACAGATACGCAGTATTTT; CDR3 protein: CASRDSGGSDTDTQYF
CDR3 length: 13; clone size: many; D gene: -; J gene: TRBJ1-6; V gene: TRBV7-8; CDR3 DNA: TGTGCCAGCAGCTTACAGCAGAACTCACCCCTCCACTTT; CDR3 protein: CASSLQQNSPLHF
CDR3 length: 16; clone size: many; D gene: TRBD1; J gene: TRBJ2-2; V gene: TRBV12-3/TRBV12-4; CDR3 DNA: TGTGCCAGCAGTCCATGGGGACAGGTGAACACCGGGGAGCTGTTTTTT; CDR3 protein: CASSPWGQVNTGELFF
CDR3 length: 17; clone size: many; D gene: TRBD2; J gene: TRBJ2-1; V gene: TRBV20-1; CDR3 DNA: TGCAGTGCTAGAATGGGACGGACGGGGGGGCCTCGGGATGAGCAGTTCTTC; CDR3 protein: CSARMGRTGGPRDEQFF
CDR3 length: 14; clone size: many; D gene: -; J gene: TRBJ2-7; V gene: TRBV3-1; CDR3 DNA: TGTGCCAGCAGCCAAACCGGGGCGGTATACGAGCAGTACTTC; CDR3 protein: CASSQTGAVYEQYF
CDR3 length: 13; clone size: many; D gene: TRBD2; J gene: TRBJ2-3; V gene: TRBV20-1; CDR3 DNA: TGCAGTGGATTCCTAGCGGCCACAGATACGCAGTATTTT; CDR3 protein: CSGFLAATDTQYF
CDR3 length: 12; clone size: many; D gene: TRBD1; J gene: TRBJ2-7; V gene: TRBV15; CDR3 DNA: TGTGCCACCAGCAGAAACAGGGGCGAGCAGTACTTC; CDR3 protein: CATSRNRGEQYF
CDR3 length: 11; clone size: many; D gene: -; J gene: TRBJ2-3; V gene: TRBV20-1; CDR3 DNA: TGCAGTGGGGGATCGTACGATACGCAGTATTTT; CDR3 protein: CSGGSYDTQYF
CDR3 length: 12; clone size: few; D gene: -; J gene: TRBJ2-7; V gene: TRBV10-1; CDR3 DNA: TGCGCCAGCAGTGGACCAGGGGTCAAGCAGTACTTC; CDR3 protein: CASSGPGVKQYF
CDR3 length: 17; clone size: many; D gene: TRBD2; J gene: TRBJ2-1; V gene: TRBV12-3/TRBV12-4; CDR3 DNA: TGTGCCAGCAGTTCTCTTGGACTAGCCAAAAACTACAATGAGCAGTTCTTC; CDR3 protein: CASSSLGLAKNYNEQFF
CDR3 length: 15; clone size: -; D gene: -; J gene: TRBJ1-1; V gene: TRBV5-1; CDR3 DNA: TGCGCCAGCAGCTTGAATGGGGGCTCAGAAACTGAAGCTTTCTTT; CDR3 protein: CASSLNGGSETEAFF
CDR3 length: 13; clone size: many; D gene: TRBD1; J gene: TRBJ2-5; V gene: TRBV7-2; CDR3 DNA: TGTGCCAGCAGCTCCGACAGGGGAGAGACCCAGTACTTC; CDR3 protein: CASSSDRGETQYF